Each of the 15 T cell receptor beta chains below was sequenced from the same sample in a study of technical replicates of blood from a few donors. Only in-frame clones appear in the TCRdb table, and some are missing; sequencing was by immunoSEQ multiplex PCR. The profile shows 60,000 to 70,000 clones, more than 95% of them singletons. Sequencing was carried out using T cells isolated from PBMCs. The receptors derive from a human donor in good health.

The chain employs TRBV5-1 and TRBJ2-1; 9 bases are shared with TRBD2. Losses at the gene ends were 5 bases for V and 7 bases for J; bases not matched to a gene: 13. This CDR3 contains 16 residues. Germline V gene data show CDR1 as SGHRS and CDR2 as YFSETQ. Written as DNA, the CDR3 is TGCGCCAGCAGTTCCGGGGGGCTAGCGGGGAAGAATGAGCAGTTCTTC. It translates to CASSSGGLAGKNEQFF.

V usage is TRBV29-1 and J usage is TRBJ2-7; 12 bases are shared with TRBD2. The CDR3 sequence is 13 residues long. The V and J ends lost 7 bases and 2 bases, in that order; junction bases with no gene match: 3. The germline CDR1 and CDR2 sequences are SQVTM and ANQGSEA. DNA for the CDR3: TGCAGCGCACGACTAGCGGGGGCCTACGAGCAGTACTTC. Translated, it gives CSARLAGAYEQYF.

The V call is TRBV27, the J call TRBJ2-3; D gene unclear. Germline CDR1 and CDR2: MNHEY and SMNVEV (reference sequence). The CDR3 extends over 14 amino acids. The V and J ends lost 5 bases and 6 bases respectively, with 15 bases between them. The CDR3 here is CASSTMTRSDTQYF. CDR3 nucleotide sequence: TGTGCCAGCAGTACTATGACGAGGTCGGATACGCAGTATTTT.

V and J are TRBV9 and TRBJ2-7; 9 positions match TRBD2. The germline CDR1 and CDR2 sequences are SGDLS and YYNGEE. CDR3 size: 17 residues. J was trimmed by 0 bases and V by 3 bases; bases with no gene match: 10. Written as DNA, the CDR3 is TGTGCCAGCAGCGCCCCGACGGGACTAGCAGACTCCTACGAGCAGTACTTC. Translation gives CASSAPTGLADSYEQYF. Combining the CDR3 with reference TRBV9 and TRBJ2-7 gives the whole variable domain DSGVTQTPKHLITATGQRVTLRCSPRSGDLSVYWYQQSLDQGLQFLIQYYNGEERAKGNILERFSAQQFPDLHSELNLSSLELGDSALYFCASSAPTGLADSYEQYFGPGTRLTVT.

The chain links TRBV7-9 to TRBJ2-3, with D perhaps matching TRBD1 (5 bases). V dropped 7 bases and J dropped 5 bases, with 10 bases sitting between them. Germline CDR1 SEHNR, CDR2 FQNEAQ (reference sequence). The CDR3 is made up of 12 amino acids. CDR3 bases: TGTGCCAGCAACTATCAGGGAGATACGCAGTATTTT. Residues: CASNYQGDTQYF.

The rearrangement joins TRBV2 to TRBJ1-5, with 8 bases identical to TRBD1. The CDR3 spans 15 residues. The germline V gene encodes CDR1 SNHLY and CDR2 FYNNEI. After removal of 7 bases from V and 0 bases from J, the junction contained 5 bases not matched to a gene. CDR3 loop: CASNNRGFSNQPQHF. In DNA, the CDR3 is TGTGCCAGCAATAACAGGGGGTTTAGCAATCAGCCCCAGCATTTT.

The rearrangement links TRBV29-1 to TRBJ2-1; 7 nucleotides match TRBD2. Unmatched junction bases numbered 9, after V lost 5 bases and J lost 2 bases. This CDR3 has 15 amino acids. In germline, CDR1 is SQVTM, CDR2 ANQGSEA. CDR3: CSVPAGAGTYNEQFF. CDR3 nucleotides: TGCAGCGTTCCCGCGGGAGCGGGCACCTACAATGAGCAGTTCTTC.

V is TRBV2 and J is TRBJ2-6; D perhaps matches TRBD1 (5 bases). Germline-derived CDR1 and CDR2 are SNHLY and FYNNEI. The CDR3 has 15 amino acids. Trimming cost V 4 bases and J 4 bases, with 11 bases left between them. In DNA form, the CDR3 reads TGTGCCAGCAGTGCTGTAGGGGTAGGGGCCAACGTCCTGACTTTC. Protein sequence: CASSAVGVGANVLTF.

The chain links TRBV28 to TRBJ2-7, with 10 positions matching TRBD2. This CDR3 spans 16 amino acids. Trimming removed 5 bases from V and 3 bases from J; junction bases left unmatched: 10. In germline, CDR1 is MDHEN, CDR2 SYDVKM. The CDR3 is CASSPPASGGFYEQYF. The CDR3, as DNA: TGTGCCAGCAGTCCGCCGGCTAGCGGGGGTTTCTACGAGCAGTACTTC.

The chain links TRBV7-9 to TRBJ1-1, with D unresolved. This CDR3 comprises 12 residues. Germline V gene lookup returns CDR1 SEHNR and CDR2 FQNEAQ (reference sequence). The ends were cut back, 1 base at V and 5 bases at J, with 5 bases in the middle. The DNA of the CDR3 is TGTGCCAGCAGCTTAGACGGGACTGAAGCTTTCTTT. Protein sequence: CASSLDGTEAFF.

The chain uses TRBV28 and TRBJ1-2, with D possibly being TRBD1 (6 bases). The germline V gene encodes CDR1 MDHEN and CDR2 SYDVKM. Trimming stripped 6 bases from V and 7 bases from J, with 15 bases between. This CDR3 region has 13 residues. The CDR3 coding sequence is TGTGCCAGCAGGTGCAGGGGCTGTAGTGGCTACACCTTC. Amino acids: CASRCRGCSGYTF.

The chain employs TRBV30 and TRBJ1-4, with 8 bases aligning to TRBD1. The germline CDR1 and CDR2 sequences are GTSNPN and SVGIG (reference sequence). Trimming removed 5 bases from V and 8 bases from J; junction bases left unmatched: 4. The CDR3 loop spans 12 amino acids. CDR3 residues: CAWGGQVEKLFF. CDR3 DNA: TGTGCCTGGGGGGGACAGGTAGAAAAACTGTTTTTT.

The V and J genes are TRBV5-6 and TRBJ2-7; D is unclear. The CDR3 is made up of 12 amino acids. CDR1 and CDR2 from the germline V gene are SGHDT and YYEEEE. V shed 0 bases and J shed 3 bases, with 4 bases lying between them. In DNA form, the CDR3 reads TGTGCCAGCAGCTTGGTCCACTACGAGCAGTACTTC. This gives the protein CASSLVHYEQYF. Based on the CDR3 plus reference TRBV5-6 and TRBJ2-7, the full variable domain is DAGVTQSPTHLIKTRGQQVTLRCSPKSGHDTVSWYQQALGQGPQFIFQYYEEEERQRGNFPDRFSGHQFPNYSSELNVNALLLGDSALYLCASSLVHYEQYFGPGTRLTVT.

The CDR3 bases are TGTGCCAGCAGCTTGGCCTCTAGCGGGGCCTACAATGAGCAGTTCTTC. It codes for CASSLASSGAYNEQFF. The rearrangement joins TRBV5-4 to TRBJ2-1, with TRBD2 matching over 9 bases. The J segment lost 2 bases and the V segment lost 0 bases, leaving 3 bases of the junction unmatched. Germline V gene data show CDR1 as SGHNT and CDR2 as YYREEE (reference sequence). The CDR3 loop spans 16 amino acids. Together with reference TRBV5-4 and TRBJ2-1, the CDR3 gives the full variable domain: ETGVTQSPTHLIKTRGQQVTLRCSSQSGHNTVSWYQQALGQGPQFIFQYYREEENGRGNFPPRFSGLQFPNYSSELNVNALELDDSALYLCASSLASSGAYNEQFFGPGTRLTVL.

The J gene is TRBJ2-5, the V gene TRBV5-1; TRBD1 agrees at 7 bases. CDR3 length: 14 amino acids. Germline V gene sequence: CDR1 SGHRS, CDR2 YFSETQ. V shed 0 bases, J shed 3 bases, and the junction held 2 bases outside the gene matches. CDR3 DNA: TGCGCCAGCAGCTTGGGCCAGGGGGAAGAGACCCAGTACTTC. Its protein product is CASSLGQGEETQYF.